The entry below gives a single TCR beta chain sequence along with its context. Its antigen is unknown. The data are from a study of cytomegalovirus exposure and HLA in healthy donors. Whole-study results and caveats: In vitro checks showed that three CMV-associated chains really do target CMV antigens. The study found most TCR sequences rare, yet found some public TCRs in many donors.

Germline-derived CDR1 and CDR2 are SGHVS and FNYEAQ. This CDR3 comprises 15 residues. Between the trimmed V and J ends, which lost 2 bases and 6 bases, there was a span of 13 bases. The donors belonged to the approximately 120-subject validation cohort, separate from the approximately 670-subject first cohort. The data were produced by immunoSEQ multiplex PCR, yet TCRdb's version contains in-frame clones alone and is incomplete. Of about 130,000 clones listed, roughly 95% were seen once; the top ten hold 1.5% to 2%. The receptor's source is a man aged 18 to 29 in good health and CMV-seronegative. The V gene is TRBV7-6, the J gene TRBJ2-2; D is perhaps TRBD2 (6 bases). The sequenced sample consisted of PBMCs. The CDR3 DNA follows: TGTGCCAGCAGCTTAAACTATGGGGGGTCCGGGGAGCTGTTTTTT. Its protein product is CASSLNYGGSGELFF.